This entry concerns a single T cell receptor beta chain. The repertoire was sequenced with immunoSEQ multiplex PCR; TCRdb's copy has only in-frame clones and lacks some. The sample shows around 480,000 clones, roughly 87% of them seen only once. This sample stems from a study of blood T cell repertoires in COVID-19. The CDR3 is 14 amino acids. The V gene lost 2 bases and the J gene lost 6 bases, with 10 bases spanning the gap. CDR1 and CDR2 (germline): MRHNA, SNTAGT. The sequenced sample consisted of PBMCs or T cells enriched from blood (not recorded which). This clonotype was obtained from a woman between 18 and 29 years old who had recovered from COVID-19. The chain recombines TRBV6-4 with TRBJ2-2; possible D gene TRBD2, 5 bases. For the CDR3, the DNA is TGTGCCAGCAGTGACCCTGGAGGTGCCGGGGAGCTGTTTTTT. As protein: CASSDPGGAGELFF.